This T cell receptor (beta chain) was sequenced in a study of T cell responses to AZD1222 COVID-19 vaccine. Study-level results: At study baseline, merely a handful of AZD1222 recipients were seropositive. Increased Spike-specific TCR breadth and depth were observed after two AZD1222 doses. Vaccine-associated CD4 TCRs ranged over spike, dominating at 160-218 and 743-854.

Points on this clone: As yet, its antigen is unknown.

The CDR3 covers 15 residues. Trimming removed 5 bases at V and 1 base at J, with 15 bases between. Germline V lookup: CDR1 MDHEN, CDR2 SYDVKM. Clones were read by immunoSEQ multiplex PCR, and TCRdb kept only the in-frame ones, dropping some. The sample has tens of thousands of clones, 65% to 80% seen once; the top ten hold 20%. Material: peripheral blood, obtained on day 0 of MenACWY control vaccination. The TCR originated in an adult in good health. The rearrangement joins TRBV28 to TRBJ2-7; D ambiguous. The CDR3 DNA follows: TGTGCCAGCAGTCCTCCGACAATCGGGTCCTACGAGCAGTACTTC. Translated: CASSPPTIGSYEQYF.